The source of this TCR beta chain is a study of T-cell memory formation after mild COVID-19. Turning to the study itself: TCR clusters were mostly donor specific. Study conclusions and caveats: The study found balanced CD4/CD8 in clones contracting day 15 to 85 and a CD4+ lean in later expanders.

TCRdb itself ran the 5' RACE reads through MiXCR, one entry per CDR3 protein. The table lists about 470,000 distinct CDR3 sequences, about 23% of them singletons. In the case of this clonotype: Its antigen remains unidentified.

The CDR3 contains 15 residues. J lost 7 bases, V lost 3 bases, and 10 bases had no gene match. Germline V gene data show CDR1 as MNHEY and CDR2 as SVGAGI. The rearrangement uses TRBV6-5 and TRBJ2-7, with 9 bases aligning to TRBD2. Sequenced material: PBMCs or a T cell subset sorted from them (not recorded which). This sequence was found in an adult woman who had mild COVID-19 (a few samples of this study predate the infection). Cell type and time point are not known. CDR3 DNA sequence: TGTGCCAGCAGTTATGGCGGGAGGGCCGCCGTAGAGCAGTACTTC. It encodes CASSYGGRAAVEQYF.